The 30 T cell receptor beta chains below all came from one sample that was sequenced in a study of T cell repertoires in cytomegalovirus infection. Antigens of these TCRs are unknown. TCRdb re-called the reads through MiXCR, storing one row per CDR3 protein. The data hold some 560,000 distinct CDR3 sequences, with approximately 40% observed a single time. This specimen was cultured PBMCs, taken from culture after CMV antigen stimulation. These receptors were collected from a human donor in good health (CMV status not recorded). Some clones in this sample may be carry-over from other donors' samples.

The chain links TRBV2 to TRBJ2-7; perhaps TRBD2 as D (5 bases). The CDR3 totals 12 residues. The ends were cut back, 5 bases at V and 5 bases at J, with 10 bases in the middle. CDR1 SNHLY and CDR2 FYNNEI come from the germline V gene. CDR3: CASSSQRHEQYF. As DNA, the CDR3 is TGTGCCAGCAGTTCACAGCGGCACGAGCAGTACTTC.

The chain is built from TRBV7-9 and TRBJ1-1; D is uncertain. CDR1 and CDR2 (germline): SEHNR, FQNEAQ (reference sequence). Trimming took off 3 bases at V and 5 bases at J, with 16 bases between the two ends. The CDR3 runs 15 residues. The CDR3 loop reads CASSFPPGIATEAFF. The CDR3 nucleotides read TGTGCCAGCAGCTTCCCTCCCGGGATTGCGACTGAAGCTTTCTTT.

This clonotype was seen a handful of times. The V gene is TRBV19, the J gene TRBJ2-1; the D gene is possibly TRBD1 (5 bases). V was trimmed by 3 bases and J by 9 bases, leaving 12 bases between them. Per germline, CDR1 LNHDA and CDR2 SQIVND (reference sequence). The CDR3 spans 13 residues. The CDR3 loop reads CASSMRNRPEQFF. Here the CDR3 DNA reads TGTGCCAGTAGTATGCGTAACAGGCCTGAGCAGTTCTTC.

This clonotype showed up many times. The chain carries TRBV7-2 and TRBJ1-5; 10 nucleotides agree with TRBD1. V lost 3 bases, J lost 0 bases, and 5 bases stayed unmatched. This CDR3 has 17 amino acids. Germline-derived CDR1 and CDR2 are SGHTA and FQGNSA. CDR3 in DNA: TGTGCCAGCAGCTTCTCCGGGACAGGGGATAGCAATCAGCCCCAGCATTTT. Translated, it gives CASSFSGTGDSNQPQHF. Drawing the rest from reference TRBV7-2 and TRBJ1-5, the complete variable domain is GAGVSQSPSNKVTEKGKDVELRCDPISGHTALYWYRQSLGQGLEFLIYFQGNSAPDKSGLPSDRFSAERTGGSVSTLTIQRTQQEDSAVYLCASSFSGTGDSNQPQHFGDGTRLSIL.

This clonotype was observed a handful of times. The J gene is TRBJ2-3, the V gene TRBV19; no definite D call. Germline CDR1 LNHDA, CDR2 SQIVND (reference sequence). V was cut by 6 bases and J by 2 bases, with 15 bases left in between. This CDR3 comprises 15 residues. As DNA, the CDR3 is TGTGCCAGTAGGTTTAATAATCTCCCCACAGATACGCAGTATTTT. Encoded protein: CASRFNNLPTDTQYF. The full variable domain, rest sourced from reference TRBV19 and TRBJ2-3, is DGGITQSPKYLFRKEGQNVTLSCEQNLNHDAMYWYRQDPGQGLRLIYYSQIVNDFQKGDIAEGYSVSREKKESFPLTVTSAQKNPTAFYLCASRFNNLPTDTQYFGPGTRLTVL.

V is TRBV14 and J is TRBJ2-2; no firm D call. Trimming left V 4 bases short and J 6 bases short, with 15 bases between. The CDR3 covers 15 residues. CDR1 and CDR2 (germline): SGHDN, FVKESK. CDR3 DNA sequence: TGTGCCAGCAGCCCGGGCCCGGGTCGTTCCGGGGAGCTGTTTTTT. This sequence encodes CASSPGPGRSGELFF.

This clonotype appeared a few times. V gene TRBV11-3 combines with J gene TRBJ1-1; D is ambiguous. CDR1 SGHNT and CDR2 YENEEA come from the germline V gene. V was pared by 3 bases and J by 8 bases, with 16 bases between. The CDR3 has 14 residues. CDR3 DNA sequence: TGTGCCAGCAGCTTGGGCGGGCCTTTAGGCGAAGCTTTCTTT. Its translation: CASSLGGPLGEAFF.

The V and J genes are TRBV11-2 and TRBJ2-1; TRBD2 aligns across 9 bases. The germline V gene has CDR1 SGHAT and CDR2 FQNNGV. This CDR3 region has 16 residues. The V and J ends lost 1 base and 9 bases, in that order; junction bases with no gene match: 10. The CDR3 DNA follows: TGTGCCAGCAGCTTAGTGTGGCTAGCGGGGACCCCTGAGCAGTTCTTC. As protein: CASSLVWLAGTPEQFF.

This clonotype has only a few counts. This sequence joins TRBV7-8 and TRBJ2-7; tentative D call: TRBD2 (5 bases). Trimming left V 5 bases short and J 6 bases short, with 14 bases between. CDR1 and CDR2 from the germline V gene are SGHVS and FQNEAQ. The CDR3 is made up of 13 amino acids. This CDR3 reads CASSIDTRREQYF. The CDR3 coding sequence is TGTGCCAGCAGCATAGATACTAGACGCGAGCAGTACTTC. Drawing the rest from reference TRBV7-8 and TRBJ2-7, the complete variable domain is GAGVSQSPRYKVAKRGQDVALRCDPISGHVSLFWYQQALGQGPEFLTYFQNEAQLDKSGLPSDRFFAERPEGSVSTLKIQRTQQEDSAVYLCASSIDTRREQYFGPGTRLTVT.

This clonotype occurred a few times. V is TRBV27 and J is TRBJ2-3, with D possibly TRBD2 on 6 matching bases. CDR3 length: 16 residues. The germline V and J ends were trimmed by 3 bases and 0 bases, with 13 bases remaining between them. Germline CDR1 and CDR2: MNHEY and SMNVEV (reference sequence). The CDR3 protein is CASSFLGGTSTDTQYF. CDR3 nucleotide sequence: TGTGCCAGCAGTTTTTTGGGGGGTACGAGCACAGATACGCAGTATTTT.

The V and J genes are TRBV11-2 and TRBJ2-5, with D possibly TRBD1 on 5 matching bases. Deletions cut 3 bases from V and 5 bases from J, with 19 bases between. The germline gives CDR1 SGHAT, CDR2 FQNNGV. The CDR3 is 16 residues long. The CDR3 here is CASSFGKGANVETQYF. Here the CDR3 DNA reads TGTGCCAGCAGCTTCGGAAAAGGGGCTAATGTCGAGACCCAGTACTTC.

The chain recombines TRBV10-3 with TRBJ2-5, with D maybe TRBD1 (5 bases). The CDR3 covers 15 residues. CDR1 is ENHRY, CDR2 SYGVKD, per germline. V gave up 8 bases and J gave up 0 bases, with 16 bases separating them. CDR3 nucleotide sequence: TGTGCCATCTCAGGGTCCGAGGTGTACCAAGAGACCCAGTACTTC. It encodes CAISGSEVYQETQYF.

This clonotype has more than one count but fewer than ten. V usage is TRBV4-2 and J usage is TRBJ2-3; possibly TRBD1 or TRBD2 for D (5 bases each). Germline CDR1 is LGHNA and CDR2 is YNFKEQ. The germline V and J ends were trimmed by 0 bases and 3 bases, with 19 bases remaining between them. This CDR3 spans 18 amino acids. The CDR3 protein is CASSQEGTGALLTDTQYF. CDR3 nucleotide sequence: TGTGCCAGCAGCCAAGAGGGGACCGGGGCCCTCCTGACAGATACGCAGTATTTT.

This clonotype has a count of ten or more. This chain connects TRBV7-2 to TRBJ2-5; tentatively, D is TRBD2 (6 bases). CDR3 length: 14 residues. Between the trimmed V and J ends, which lost 5 bases and 4 bases, there was a span of 14 bases. Germline loops: CDR1 SGHTA, CDR2 FQGNSA. The CDR3: CASSIGGARETQYF. The CDR3 region has the DNA TGTGCCAGCAGCATAGGCGGGGCTAGAGAGACCCAGTACTTC.

This chain links TRBV19 with TRBJ2-4, with D possibly being TRBD2 (6 bases). The CDR3 has 16 amino acids. Germline values: CDR1 LNHDA, CDR2 SQIVND (reference sequence). Trimming pared 6 bases from V and 1 base from J, leaving 16 bases between. The CDR3, as DNA: TGTGCCAGTAGCACATCTGGAGGGCTGGCCAAAAACATTCAGTACTTC. Its protein is CASSTSGGLAKNIQYF.

The table lists this clonotype with a few counts. V is TRBV7-8 and J is TRBJ1-5; D may be TRBD1 (5 bases). V was trimmed by 0 bases and J by 7 bases, leaving 13 bases between them. Germline-derived CDR1 and CDR2 are SGHVS and FQNEAQ. The CDR3 has 15 residues. The CDR3 DNA follows: TGTGCCAGCAGCTTAGCGGGGGGGGGTTTCCAGCCCCAGCATTTT. This translates into CASSLAGGGFQPQHF. Filled out from reference TRBV7-8 and TRBJ1-5, the complete variable domain reads GAGVSQSPRYKVAKRGQDVALRCDPISGHVSLFWYQQALGQGPEFLTYFQNEAQLDKSGLPSDRFFAERPEGSVSTLKIQRTQQEDSAVYLCASSLAGGGFQPQHFGDGTRLSIL.

This clonotype has a handful of counts. The rearrangement links TRBV7-9 to TRBJ2-3; a weak D match, TRBD2 (5 bases). The CDR3 runs to 16 residues. The germline CDR1 and CDR2 sequences are SEHNR and FQNEAQ (reference sequence). V lost 8 bases, J lost 2 bases, and 20 bases lay in between. The CDR3 region is CASEGTRGGYTDTQYF. The CDR3 DNA sequence: TGTGCCAGCGAAGGAACTCGAGGCGGGTACACAGATACGCAGTATTTT.

CDR3 sequence reads: CASSPMGGGHGELFF. The CDR3 region has the DNA TGTGCCAGCAGCCCTATGGGGGGGGGTCACGGGGAGCTGTTTTTT. V and J are TRBV12-3 or TRBV12-4 and TRBJ2-2; 7 bases are a match to TRBD2. CDR3 size: 15 residues. With 6 bases clipped from V and 7 bases from J, the junction kept 11 bases outside the gene matches.

The chain links TRBV19 to TRBJ2-1; no clear D gene. Germline V gives CDR1 LNHDA, CDR2 SQIVND (reference sequence). The CDR3 length is 14 residues. Trimming pared 6 bases from V and 10 bases from J, leaving 19 bases between. CDR3 sequence (DNA): TGTGCCAGTAGACAACGGGTTGCCCTAGGGGAGCAGTTCTTC. This sequence encodes CASRQRVALGEQFF.

This clonotype was detected ten times or more. The V gene is TRBV7-2, the J gene TRBJ1-2; 8 nucleotides line up with TRBD1. Trimming removed 4 bases from V and 3 bases from J; junction bases left unmatched: 13. The CDR3 contains 17 residues. Germline V CDR1 and CDR2: SGHTA, FQGNSA. CDR3 sequence: CASSSSGGSGGDYGYTF. CDR3 nucleotide sequence: TGTGCCAGCAGCTCCTCAGGCGGGTCAGGGGGCGACTATGGCTACACCTTC. The full variable domain, with the rest looked up from reference TRBV7-2 and TRBJ1-2, is GAGVSQSPSNKVTEKGKDVELRCDPISGHTALYWYRQSLGQGLEFLIYFQGNSAPDKSGLPSDRFSAERTGGSVSTLTIQRTQQEDSAVYLCASSSSGGSGGDYGYTFGSGTRLTVV.

In this sample, this clonotype turned up a few times. The chain combines TRBV11-1 with TRBJ2-1; no firm D call. The CDR3 is 13 amino acids. V was clipped by 5 bases and J by 4 bases, with 9 bases between them. Germline V gene data show CDR1 as SGHAT and CDR2 as FQDESV (reference sequence). In DNA form, the CDR3 reads TGTGCCAGCAGCCAACAAGTATACAATGAGCAGTTCTTC. Protein product: CASSQQVYNEQFF.

This chain connects TRBV7-6 to TRBJ2-1; the D call may be TRBD1 or TRBD2 (5 bases each). V was shortened by 2 bases and J by 7 bases, with 18 bases between the two germline ends. Germline assignment: CDR1 SGHVS and CDR2 FNYEAQ. There are 16 residues in the CDR3. The CDR3 loop reads CASSLILSSRGNEQFF. The CDR3 DNA reads as TGTGCCAGCAGCTTAATCCTATCCTCGAGGGGTAATGAGCAGTTCTTC.

V usage is TRBV13 and J usage is TRBJ2-1, with 9 bases fitting TRBD2. The CDR3 contains 16 residues. Per germline, CDR1 PRHDT and CDR2 FYEKMQ (reference sequence). Trimming at V came to 2 bases and at J to 8 bases, leaving 10 bases not matched to a gene. The CDR3 sequence is CASSLSVRREGHEQFF. The CDR3 nucleotides are TGTGCCAGCAGCTTATCTGTTAGGCGGGAGGGCCATGAGCAGTTCTTC.

To note about this clonotype: A junction boundary mismatches the germline segment, possibly from a read error. This CDR3 is CASSSDGEVSSRGMHF. CDR3 bases: TGTGCCAGCAGCTCCGACGGAGAGGTTTCGTCGCGTGGGATGCACTTC. V usage is TRBV7-9 and J usage is TRBJ2-7; no clear D. There are 16 residues in the CDR3. The V gene's germline CDR1 is SEHNR and CDR2 FQNEAQ (reference sequence).

This clonotype was seen a handful of times. The rearrangement uses TRBV30 and TRBJ1-5; D is unresolved. The germline gives CDR1 GTSNPN, CDR2 SVGIG (reference sequence). Between the trimmed V and J ends, which lost 0 bases and 6 bases, there was a span of 9 bases. This CDR3 contains 13 residues. In DNA form, the CDR3 reads TGTGCCTGGAGTGTCCAAGGAGGTCAGCCCCAGCATTTT. Amino acids: CAWSVQGGQPQHF.

This chain connects TRBV28 to TRBJ2-5; D is ambiguous. The CDR3 spans 14 residues. Between the trimmed V and J ends, which lost 4 bases and 5 bases, there was a span of 14 bases. Germline values: CDR1 MDHEN, CDR2 SYDVKM. The CDR3 DNA follows: TGTGCCAGCAGTTCCTGGAGAGTTCGGGAGACCCAGTACTTC. Translating gives CASSSWRVRETQYF.

The genes are TRBV7-2 and TRBJ2-5; tentatively, D is TRBD1 (8 bases). The ends were cut back, 6 bases at V and 4 bases at J, with 15 bases in the middle. The CDR3 is made up of 14 amino acids. Germline CDR1 SGHTA, CDR2 FQGNSA. CDR3 residues: CASRPNRGGETQYF. In DNA form, the CDR3 reads TGTGCCAGCAGACCTAACAGGGGGGGAGAGACCCAGTACTTC.

The V call is TRBV6-1, the J call TRBJ1-1, with 7 bases identical to TRBD1. Germline-derived CDR1 and CDR2 are MNHNS and SASEGT. The CDR3 extends over 13 amino acids. The junction had 4 bases not matched to a gene; V was cut back by 2 bases and J by 7 bases. The CDR3 protein is CASSESWDSEAFF. As DNA, the CDR3 is TGTGCCAGCAGTGAATCGTGGGACAGTGAAGCTTTCTTT.

This clonotype was seen a handful of times. V and J are TRBV27 and TRBJ2-7; tentatively, D is TRBD1 or TRBD2 (5 bases each). This CDR3 has 13 residues. The V end was cut by 8 bases, the J end by 4 bases, with 15 bases between. From germline, CDR1 is MNHEY and CDR2 SMNVEV (reference sequence). This chain's CDR3 is CASWGRGLYEQYF. CDR3 nucleotides: TGTGCCAGCTGGGGTCGGGGCTTATACGAGCAGTACTTC.

The chain joins TRBV20-1 to TRBJ2-1, with 12 bases fitting TRBD2. In germline, CDR1 is DFQATT, CDR2 SNEGSKA (reference sequence). This CDR3 contains 15 residues. Trimming at V came to 6 bases and at J to 4 bases, leaving 7 bases not matched to a gene. In DNA, the CDR3 is TGCAGTGCCCCCGGACTAGCGGGGACATACAATGAGCAGTTCTTC. It is translated as CSAPGLAGTYNEQFF.